This T cell receptor (beta chain) originates from a study of cytomegalovirus exposure and HLA in healthy donors. PCR involved 60 Vbeta and 13 Jbeta primers. The method was immunoSEQ multiplex PCR; TCRdb's version includes in-frame clones alone and lacks a portion of them. This sample has fewer than 150,000 clones, with approximately 61% found just once. Study-level points and caveats: Accurate HLA-A and HLA-B prediction from TCR beta sequences was reported for most subjects. Across donors, sequencing depth was assumed by presence/absence analyses to be roughly uniform.

The CDR3 is 15 amino acids. With 6 bases clipped from V and 4 bases from J, the junction kept 8 bases outside the gene matches. The germline V gene has CDR1 MNHNY and CDR2 SVGAGI (reference sequence). With regard to this clone: As yet, its antigen is unknown.

The TCR sequence derives from a human donor in good health. This chain uses TRBV6-6 with TRBJ2-4, with 8 bases aligning to TRBD1. The source material was PBMCs. The DNA for the CDR3 is TGTGCCAGCAGCCGAGGGACAGGTGGAAAAAACATTCAGTACTTC. It specifies CASSRGTGGKNIQYF.